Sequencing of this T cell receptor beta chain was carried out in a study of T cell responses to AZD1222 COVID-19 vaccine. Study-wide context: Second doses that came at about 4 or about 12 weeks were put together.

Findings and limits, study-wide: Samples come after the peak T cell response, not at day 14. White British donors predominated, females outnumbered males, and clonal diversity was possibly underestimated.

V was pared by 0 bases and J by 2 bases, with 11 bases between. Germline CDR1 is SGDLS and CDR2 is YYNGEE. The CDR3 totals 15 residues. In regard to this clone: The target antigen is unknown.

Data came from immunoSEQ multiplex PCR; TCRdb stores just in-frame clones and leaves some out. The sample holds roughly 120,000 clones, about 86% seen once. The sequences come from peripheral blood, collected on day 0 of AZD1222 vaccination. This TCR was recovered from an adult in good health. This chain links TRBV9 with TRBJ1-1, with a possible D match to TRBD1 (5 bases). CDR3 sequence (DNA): TGTGCCAGCAGCGTAGATAGGGGTCTCAACACTGAAGCTTTCTTT. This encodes CASSVDRGLNTEAFF. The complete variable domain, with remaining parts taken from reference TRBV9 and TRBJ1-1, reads DSGVTQTPKHLITATGQRVTLRCSPRSGDLSVYWYQQSLDQGLQFLIQYYNGEERAKGNILERFSAQQFPDLHSELNLSSLELGDSALYFCASSVDRGLNTEAFFGQGTRLTVV.